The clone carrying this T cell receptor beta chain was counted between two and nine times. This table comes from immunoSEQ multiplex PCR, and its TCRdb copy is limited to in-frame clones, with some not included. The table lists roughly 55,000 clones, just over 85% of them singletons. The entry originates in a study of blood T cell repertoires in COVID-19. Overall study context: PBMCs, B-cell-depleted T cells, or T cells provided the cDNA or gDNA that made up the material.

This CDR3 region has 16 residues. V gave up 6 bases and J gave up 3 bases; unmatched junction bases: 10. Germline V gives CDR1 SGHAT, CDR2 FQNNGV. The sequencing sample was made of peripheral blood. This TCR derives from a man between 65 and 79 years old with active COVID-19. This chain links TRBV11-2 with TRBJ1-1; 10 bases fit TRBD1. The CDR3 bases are TGTGCCAGCAGACACCGGGACAGGGGTAAGCACACTGAAGCTTTCTTT. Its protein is CASRHRDRGKHTEAFF.